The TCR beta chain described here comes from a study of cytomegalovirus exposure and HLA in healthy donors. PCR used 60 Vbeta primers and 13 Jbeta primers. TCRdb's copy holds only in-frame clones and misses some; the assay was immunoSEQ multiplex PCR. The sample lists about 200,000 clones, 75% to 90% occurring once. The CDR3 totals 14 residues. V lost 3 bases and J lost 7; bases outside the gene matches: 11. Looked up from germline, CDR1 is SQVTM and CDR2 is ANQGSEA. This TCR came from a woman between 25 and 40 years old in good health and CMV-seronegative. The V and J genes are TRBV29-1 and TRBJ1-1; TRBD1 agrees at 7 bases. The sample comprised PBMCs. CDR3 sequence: CSVDLTGVVSEAFF. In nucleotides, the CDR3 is TGCAGCGTTGACCTTACAGGGGTTGTAAGTGAAGCTTTCTTT.